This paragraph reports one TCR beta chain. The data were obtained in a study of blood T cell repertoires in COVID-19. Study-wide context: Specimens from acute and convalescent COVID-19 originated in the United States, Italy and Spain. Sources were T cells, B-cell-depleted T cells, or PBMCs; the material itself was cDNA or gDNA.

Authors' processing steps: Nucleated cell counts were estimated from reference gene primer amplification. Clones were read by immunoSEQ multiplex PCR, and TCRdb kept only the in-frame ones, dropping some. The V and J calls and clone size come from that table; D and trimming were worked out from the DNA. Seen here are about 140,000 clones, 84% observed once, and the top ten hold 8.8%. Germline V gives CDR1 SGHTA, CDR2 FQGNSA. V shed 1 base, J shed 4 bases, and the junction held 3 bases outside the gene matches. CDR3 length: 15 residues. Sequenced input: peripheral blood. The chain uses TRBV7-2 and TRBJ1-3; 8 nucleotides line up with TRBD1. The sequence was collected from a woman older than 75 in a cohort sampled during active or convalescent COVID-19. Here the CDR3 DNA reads TGTGCCAGCAGCTTAGTACAGGGGGAAGGAAACACCATATATTTT. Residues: CASSLVQGEGNTIYF.